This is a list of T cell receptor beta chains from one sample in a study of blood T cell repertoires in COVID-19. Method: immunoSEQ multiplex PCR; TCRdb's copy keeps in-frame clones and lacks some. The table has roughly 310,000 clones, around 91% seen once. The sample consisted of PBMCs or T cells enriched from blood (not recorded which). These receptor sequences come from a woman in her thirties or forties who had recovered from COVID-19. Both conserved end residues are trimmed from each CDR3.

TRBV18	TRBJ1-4	ASSGQGSIATNEKLF
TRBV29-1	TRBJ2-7	SVLSTTGTGLHEQY
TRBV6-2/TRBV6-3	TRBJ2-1	ASSYGAGGQNEQF
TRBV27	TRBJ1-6	ASSLQGATSPLH
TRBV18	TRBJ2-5	ASTEGGARETQY
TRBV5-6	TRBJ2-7	ASSLFGLTGEQY
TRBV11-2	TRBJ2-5	ASSLGTGLQETQY
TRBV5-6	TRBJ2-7	ASSIPGQGKYEQY
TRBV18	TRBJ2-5	ASSPGAWETQY
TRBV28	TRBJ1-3	ASSVLGNTIY
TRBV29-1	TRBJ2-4	SVETAPETKNIQY
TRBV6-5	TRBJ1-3	ASSPDRFSGNTIY
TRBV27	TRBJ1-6	ASSLGRGRSPLH
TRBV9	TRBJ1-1	ASSSIGGFGTEAF